These T cell receptor beta chains were read from a single sample in a study of blood T cell repertoires in COVID-19. This table comes from immunoSEQ multiplex PCR, and its TCRdb copy is limited to in-frame clones, with some not included. The sample records about 21,000 clones, roughly 84% being singletons. Sequenced input: peripheral blood. The receptors here all came from a man aged 35 to 55 with acute or convalescent COVID-19. The CDR3 runs from the conserved cysteine through the conserved F or W. Each record gives: CDR3 length, V gene, CDR3 protein.

cdr3_length: 15; v_call: TRBV19; cdr3_aa: CASSPDRASGYGYTF
cdr3_length: 14; v_call: TRBV6-5; cdr3_aa: CAGGQGAVVEKLFF
cdr3_length: 14; v_call: TRBV13; cdr3_aa: CASSTQGSNFGYTF
cdr3_length: 12; v_call: TRBV20-1; cdr3_aa: CSASFGGDTQYF
cdr3_length: 13; v_call: TRBV27; cdr3_aa: CASSLLGAHEQYF
cdr3_length: 14; v_call: TRBV3-1/TRBV3-2; cdr3_aa: CASSQGRGDQPQHF
cdr3_length: 14; v_call: TRBV30; cdr3_aa: CAWSVRNLDQPQHF
cdr3_length: 11; v_call: TRBV6-2/TRBV6-3; cdr3_aa: CASSAGDTIYF
cdr3_length: 15; v_call: TRBV19; cdr3_aa: CASSPPRQGSDEQYF
cdr3_length: 14; v_call: TRBV19; cdr3_aa: CASSGQGGTDTQYF
cdr3_length: 13; v_call: TRBV5-1; cdr3_aa: CASSPISNTEAFF
cdr3_length: 13; v_call: TRBV29-1; cdr3_aa: CSVVDSYNQPQHF
cdr3_length: 16; v_call: TRBV5-1; cdr3_aa: CASSGQGTYTQETQYF
cdr3_length: 15; v_call: TRBV7-9; cdr3_aa: CASSQTSGRVNIQYF
cdr3_length: 14; v_call: TRBV7-3; cdr3_aa: CASSYWQGVGELFF
cdr3_length: 13; v_call: TRBV6-5; cdr3_aa: CASRRSNNSPLHF
cdr3_length: 21; v_call: TRBV5-1; cdr3_aa: CASSLEAGGRNKRYQTYEQYF
cdr3_length: 11; v_call: TRBV20-1; cdr3_aa: CSAHRDFRQYF
cdr3_length: 14; v_call: TRBV14; cdr3_aa: CASSQAGGGQPQHF
cdr3_length: 15; v_call: TRBV19; cdr3_aa: CASSFFQGVPGELFF
cdr3_length: 15; v_call: TRBV9; cdr3_aa: CASSVGPTPNTEAFF
cdr3_length: 15; v_call: TRBV5-1; cdr3_aa: CASSLESSYNSPLHF
cdr3_length: 15; v_call: TRBV4-1; cdr3_aa: CASSHVTGARYEQYF
cdr3_length: 12; v_call: TRBV9; cdr3_aa: CASSVSEYEQFF
cdr3_length: 14; v_call: TRBV21-1; cdr3_aa: CASSKEAGNTEAFF
cdr3_length: 14; v_call: TRBV5-1; cdr3_aa: CASSPGGQSYEQYF
cdr3_length: 15; v_call: TRBV25-1; cdr3_aa: CASSGHLGGDEKLFF
cdr3_length: 13; v_call: TRBV3-1/TRBV3-2; cdr3_aa: CASSQGGAPEAFF
cdr3_length: 15; v_call: TRBV25-1; cdr3_aa: CASSSASVIDNEQFF
cdr3_length: 13; v_call: TRBV29-1; cdr3_aa: CSVGQGGNEKLFF